This T cell receptor beta chain comes out of a study of T cells expressing NK-cell markers. From its re-call of the 5' RACE reads, TCRdb lists each CDR3 protein once, without DNA. The sample totals 300,000 to 500,000 distinct CDR3 sequences; its top ten clones hold roughly a tenth. Per the germline V gene, CDR1 is SGHRS and CDR2 is YFSETQ. The CDR3 covers 15 residues. General study results and limits: Dominance of the CD3+CD56-NKG2C+ fraction by these clonotypes also held in a few donors. Dominant NKG2C+ clonotypes in about 6 donors made up roughly 1.0-7.0% of CD8+ T cells.

Concerning this clonotype itself: Its matching antigen is unknown.

This TCR was recovered from a woman between 50 and 59 years old in good health. This chain uses TRBV5-1 with TRBJ2-1. The sequenced sample was blood T cells: a sorted CD56 or NKG2C T cell subset, CD4+ or CD8+ T cells, or bulk PBMC T cells (not recorded which). The CDR3 loop reads CASSLELGSYNEQFF.